The subject of this entry is one TCR beta chain. Its antigen is currently unknown. From germline, CDR1 is SNHLY and CDR2 FYNNEI. The CDR3 extends over 14 amino acids. V trimming: 4 bases; J trimming: 2 bases; junction bases outside the gene matches: 4. This specimen belongs to a study of a mutant IDH1 vaccine in newly diagnosed glioma. On the study more broadly: A roughly 60% male, around 40% female split and a mean age of about 43 years characterized treated patients. Prior therapy was radiotherapy, temozolomide, or both; most received both. The V12 visit happened in week 35, and the V13 visit happened in week 47.

This table comes from immunoSEQ multiplex PCR, and its TCRdb copy is limited to in-frame clones, with some not included. The sample includes more than 30,000 clones, more than 80% of them seen just once. Broader study findings: Changes in the top peripheral T cell clonotypes seemingly had no bearing on pseudoprogression.

Time point indicated: week 47, end of study. Mutant IDH1 20-mer peptide, at 300 ug, made up each vaccine dose, with topical imiquimod. The gene calls are TRBV2 and TRBJ1-2; 7 nucleotides line up with TRBD1. The TCR originated in a woman aged 40 to 50 with glioma. The source material was PBMCs, sampled from a glioma patient whose treatment included an IDH1 peptide vaccine. The CDR3 nucleotides are TGTGCCAGCAGTGTGCAGGGACAGAACTATGGCTACACCTTC. It codes for CASSVQGQNYGYTF. The variable domain in full, with the rest retrieved from reference TRBV2 and TRBJ1-2, is EPEVTQTPSHQVTQMGQEVILRCVPISNHLYFYWYRQILGQKVEFLVSFYNNEISEKSEIFDDQFSVERPDGSNFTLKIRSTKLEDSAMYFCASSVQGQNYGYTFGSGTRLTVV.